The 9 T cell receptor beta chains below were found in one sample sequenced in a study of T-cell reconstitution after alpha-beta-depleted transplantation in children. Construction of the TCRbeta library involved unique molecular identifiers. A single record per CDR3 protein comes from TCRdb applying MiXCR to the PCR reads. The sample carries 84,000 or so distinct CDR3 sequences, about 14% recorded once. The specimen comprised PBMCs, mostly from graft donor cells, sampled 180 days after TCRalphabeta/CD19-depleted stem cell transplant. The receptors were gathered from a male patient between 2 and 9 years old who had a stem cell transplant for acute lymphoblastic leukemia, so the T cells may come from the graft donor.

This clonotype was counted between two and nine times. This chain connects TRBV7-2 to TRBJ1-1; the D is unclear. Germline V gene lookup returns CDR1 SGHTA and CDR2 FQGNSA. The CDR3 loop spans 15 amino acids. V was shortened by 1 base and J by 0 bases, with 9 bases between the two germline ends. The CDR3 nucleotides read TGTGCCAGCAGCTTAGTTACAAGTGTGAACACTGAAGCTTTCTTT. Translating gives CASSLVTSVNTEAFF.

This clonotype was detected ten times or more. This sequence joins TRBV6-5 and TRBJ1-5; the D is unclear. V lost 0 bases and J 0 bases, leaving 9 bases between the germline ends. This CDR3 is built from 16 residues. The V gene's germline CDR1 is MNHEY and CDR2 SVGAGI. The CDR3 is CASSYSPGFSNQPQHF. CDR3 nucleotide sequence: TGTGCCAGCAGTTACTCGCCAGGTTTTAGCAATCAGCCCCAGCATTTT.

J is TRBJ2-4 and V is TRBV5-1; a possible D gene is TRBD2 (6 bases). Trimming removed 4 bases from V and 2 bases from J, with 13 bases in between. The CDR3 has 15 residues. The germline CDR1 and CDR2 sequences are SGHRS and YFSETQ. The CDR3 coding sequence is TGCGCCAGCAGCGGGGGGACTGAGCCCAAAAACATTCAGTACTTC. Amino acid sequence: CASSGGTEPKNIQYF.

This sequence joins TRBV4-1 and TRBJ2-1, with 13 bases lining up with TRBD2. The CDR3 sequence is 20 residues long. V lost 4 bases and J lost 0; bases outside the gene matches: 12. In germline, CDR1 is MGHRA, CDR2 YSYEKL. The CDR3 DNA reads TGCGCCAGCAGCCCCCGACTAGCGGGGGGCCTCCACAGCTCCTACAATGAGCAGTTCTTC. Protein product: CASSPRLAGGLHSSYNEQFF.

The CDR3 here is CASSPGTLNTEAFF. DNA for the CDR3: TGCGCCAGCAGCCCCGGGACATTGAACACTGAAGCTTTCTTT. The J gene is TRBJ1-1, the V gene TRBV4-1; TRBD1 is a possible D gene (6 bases). The V gene's germline CDR1 is MGHRA and CDR2 YSYEKL. The CDR3 spans 14 residues. V lost 4 bases, J lost 0 bases, and 9 bases lay in between.

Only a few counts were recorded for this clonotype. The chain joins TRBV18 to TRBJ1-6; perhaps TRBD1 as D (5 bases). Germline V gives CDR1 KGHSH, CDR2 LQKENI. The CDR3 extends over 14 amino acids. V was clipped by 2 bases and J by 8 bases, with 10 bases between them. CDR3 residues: CASSPIWGDSPLHF. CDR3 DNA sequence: TGTGCCAGCTCACCAATTTGGGGGGATTCACCCCTCCACTTT.

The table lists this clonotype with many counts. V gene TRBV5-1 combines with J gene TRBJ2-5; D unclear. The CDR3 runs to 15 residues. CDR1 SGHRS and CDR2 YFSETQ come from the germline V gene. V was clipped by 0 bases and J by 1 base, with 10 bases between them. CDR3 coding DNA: TGCGCCAGCAGCTTGGAACAACGGACCCAAGAGACCCAGTACTTC. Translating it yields CASSLEQRTQETQYF.

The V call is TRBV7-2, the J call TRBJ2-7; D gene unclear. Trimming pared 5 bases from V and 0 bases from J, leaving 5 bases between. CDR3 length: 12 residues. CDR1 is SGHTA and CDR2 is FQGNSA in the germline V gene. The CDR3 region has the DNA TGTGCCAGCAGCCCAAACTCCTACGAGCAGTACTTC. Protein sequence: CASSPNSYEQYF. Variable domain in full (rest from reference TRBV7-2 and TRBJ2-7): GAGVSQSPSNKVTEKGKDVELRCDPISGHTALYWYRQSLGQGLEFLIYFQGNSAPDKSGLPSDRFSAERTGGSVSTLTIQRTQQEDSAVYLCASSPNSYEQYFGPGTRLTVT.

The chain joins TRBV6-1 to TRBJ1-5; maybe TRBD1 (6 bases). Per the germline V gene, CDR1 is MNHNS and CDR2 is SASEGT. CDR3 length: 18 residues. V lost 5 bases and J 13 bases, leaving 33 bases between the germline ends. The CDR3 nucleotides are TGTGCCAGCAGTCAACGTTCACTAAGGACAGCTCCCGCCCAGTCTCAGCATTTT. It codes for CASSQRSLRTAPAQSQHF.